This T cell receptor (beta chain) stems from a study of blood T cell repertoires in COVID-19. In the original workflow: It was from reference gene primer amplification that nucleated cell counts were estimated. Measured with immunoSEQ multiplex PCR; TCRdb has only the in-frame clones, and not every one. From that table come the V and J calls and clone size; the DNA was used to work out D and trimming. The sample carries about 240,000 clones, roughly four fifths recorded once. The CDR3 length is 15 residues. Germline CDR1 reads SGHNT; CDR2 reads YENEEA. The V end lost 5 bases, the J end lost 4 bases, and 14 bases lay between the germline ends.

The chain recombines TRBV11-3 with TRBJ2-2, with D perhaps matching TRBD1 (6 bases). The TCR originated in a woman in her 70s with acute or convalescent COVID-19. The sample was peripheral blood. The CDR3 spells CASSRWGPSTGELFF. The CDR3 coding sequence is TGTGCCAGCAGCCGGTGGGGGCCTAGCACCGGGGAGCTGTTTTTT. The whole variable domain, filled in from reference TRBV11-3 and TRBJ2-2, reads EAGVVQSPRYKIIEKKQPVAFWCNPISGHNTLYWYLQNLGQGPELLIRYENEEAVDDSQLPKDRFSAERLKGVDSTLKIQPAELGDSAVYLCASSRWGPSTGELFFGEGSRLTVL.